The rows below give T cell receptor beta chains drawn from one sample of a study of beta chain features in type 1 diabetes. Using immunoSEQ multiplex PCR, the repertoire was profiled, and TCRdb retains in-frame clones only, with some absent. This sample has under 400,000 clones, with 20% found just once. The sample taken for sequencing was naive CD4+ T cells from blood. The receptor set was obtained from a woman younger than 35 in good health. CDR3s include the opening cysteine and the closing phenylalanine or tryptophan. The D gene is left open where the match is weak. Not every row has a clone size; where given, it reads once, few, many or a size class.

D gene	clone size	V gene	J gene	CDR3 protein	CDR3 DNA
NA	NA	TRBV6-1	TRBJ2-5	CASSTGGETQYF	TGTGCCAGCAGTACTGGTGGAGAGACCCAGTACTTC
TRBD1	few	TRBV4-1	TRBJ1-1	CASSPQWDRGTEAFF	TGCGCCAGCAGCCCCCAGTGGGACAGGGGTACTGAAGCTTTCTTT
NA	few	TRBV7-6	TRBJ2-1	CASSWGGAEQFF	TGTGCCAGCAGCTGGGGCGGAGCTGAGCAGTTCTTC
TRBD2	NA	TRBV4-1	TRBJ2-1	CASSQVLAGLARNEQFF	TGCGCCAGCAGCCAAGTCCTGGCGGGACTAGCCCGGAATGAGCAGTTCTTC
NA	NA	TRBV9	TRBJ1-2	CASTTGTSYGYTF	TGTGCCAGCACCACAGGGACCTCCTATGGCTACACCTTC
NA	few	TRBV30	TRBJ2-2	CAWSRDSLNTGELFF	TGTGCCTGGAGCCGGGACTCCTTGAACACCGGGGAGCTGTTTTTT
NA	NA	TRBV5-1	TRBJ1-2	CASSPADGYGYTF	TGCGCCAGCAGCCCAGCGGACGGATATGGCTACACCTTC
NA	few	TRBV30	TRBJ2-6	CAWGQPGANVLTF	TGTGCCTGGGGACAGCCTGGGGCCAACGTCCTGACTTTC
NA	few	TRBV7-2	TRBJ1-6	CASSGATGTYNSPLHF	TGTGCCAGCAGCGGCGCTACGGGGACTTATAATTCACCCCTCCACTTT
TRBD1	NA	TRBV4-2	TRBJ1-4	CASSQDFYRGINEKLFF	TGTGCCAGCAGCCAAGATTTTTACAGGGGTATTAATGAAAAACTGTTTTTT
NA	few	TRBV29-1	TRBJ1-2	CSVGTAYYGYTF	TGCAGCGTTGGGACAGCTTACTATGGCTACACCTTC
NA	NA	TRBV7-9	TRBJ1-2	CASSPGDGYTF	TGTGCCAGCAGCCCGGGGGACGGCTACACCTTC
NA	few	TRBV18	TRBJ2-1	CASSPWDFPTNEQFF	TGTGCCAGCTCACCGTGGGACTTCCCGACCAATGAGCAGTTCTTC
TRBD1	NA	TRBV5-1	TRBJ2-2	CASSDRQGMNTGELFF	TGCGCCAGCAGCGACCGACAGGGGATGAACACCGGGGAGCTGTTTTTT
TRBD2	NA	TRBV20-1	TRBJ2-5	CSATRGDQYF	TGCAGTGCAACCCGGGGGGACCAGTACTTC
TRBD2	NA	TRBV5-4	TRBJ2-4	CASSFGLGENIQYF	TGTGCCAGCAGCTTTGGACTAGGGGAAAACATTCAGTACTTC
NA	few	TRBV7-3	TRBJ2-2	CASSPQAVGNVGELFF	TGTGCCAGCAGCCCCCAAGCGGTGGGAAATGTCGGGGAGCTGTTTTTT
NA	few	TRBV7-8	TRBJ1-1	CASSLRPSGRGRRNTEAFF	TGTGCCAGCAGCTTACGGCCCTCAGGGAGGGGCCGGCGTAACACTGAAGCTTTCTTT
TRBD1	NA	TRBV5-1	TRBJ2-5	CASSFPGGEETQYF	TGCGCCAGCAGCTTTCCAGGGGGTGAAGAGACCCAGTACTTC
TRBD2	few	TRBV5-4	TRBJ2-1	CASSAGGLAVYNEQFF	TGTGCCAGCAGCGCGGGTGGGCTAGCGGTATACAATGAGCAGTTCTTC
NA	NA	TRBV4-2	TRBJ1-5	CASSPTGSAGNQPQHF	TGTGCCAGCAGCCCGACCGGGTCGGCAGGCAATCAGCCCCAGCATTTT
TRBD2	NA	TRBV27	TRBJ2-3	CASSFGVAGVGTDTQYF	TGTGCCAGCAGTTTTGGTGTAGCGGGAGTGGGCACAGATACGCAGTATTTT